This TCR beta chain was captured in a study of shared clonotypes between healthy human individuals. Overall study findings and caveats: It was expected that sequencing depth would affect clonotype sharing among donors. Some clonotypes were shared by all four sorted-subset donors, while others were not shared. The non-shared ones had lower generation probabilities than the shared ones. The study found about 5.1% of naive CD4 clonotypes shared across a few donors.

V was pared by 7 bases and J by 0 bases, with 13 bases between. CDR3 size: 15 residues. CDR1 and CDR2 from the germline V gene are MDHEN and SYDVKM. This clone was recorded only once. Its cognate antigen is unknown. Running of the assay took place at deep level. Method: immunoSEQ multiplex PCR; TCRdb's copy keeps in-frame clones and lacks some. The repertoire consists of roughly 2.4 million clones, with approximately 95% occurring once and the leading ten covering roughly 0.13%. The specimen sequenced was naive CD4+ T cells sorted from blood. Sample subset: CD45RA+ positively selected. The chain carries TRBV28 and TRBJ2-4; tentatively, D is TRBD1 or TRBD2 (5 bases each). This sequence originates from a man aged 18 to 30 in good health. CDR3: CASNGAELAKNIQYF. The CDR3, as DNA: TGTGCCAGCAACGGGGCCGAACTAGCCAAAAACATTCAGTACTTC.